This is a list of T cell receptor beta chains from one sample in a study of T cell changes during pregnancy in multiple sclerosis. Generated by immunoSEQ multiplex PCR, the TCRdb table keeps only in-frame clones and is missing some. The table includes roughly 100,000 clones, 85% to 95% detected once. Specimen: peripheral blood, collected after pregnancy. These receptors were obtained from a female donor with multiple sclerosis, enrolled in a pregnancy study. Both conserved end residues are part of each CDR3. The D gene is left open where the match is weak. Clone size is shown for a subset of rows, as once, few, many or a class of expanded clone.

J gene,D gene,clone size,CDR3 length,V gene,CDR3 DNA,CDR3 protein
TRBJ1-2,TRBD1,NA,16,TRBV7-2,TGTGCCAGCAGTAAAGGGGGCGAGGCCGTTGCCTATGGCTACACCTTC,CASSKGGEAVAYGYTF
TRBJ1-5,NA,NA,13,TRBV6-1,TGTGCCAGCAGGGGGCCGGTTAATCAGCCCCAGCATTTT,CASRGPVNQPQHF
TRBJ2-1,TRBD1,NA,16,TRBV14,TGTGCCAGCAGCCAAAGGACAGGGAGCTCCTACAATGAGCAGTTCTTC,CASSQRTGSSYNEQFF
TRBJ2-2,TRBD1,NA,17,TRBV30,TGTGCCTGGAGTGTTTTTTGGGGACAGAGAAACACCGGGGAGCTGTTTTTT,CAWSVFWGQRNTGELFF
TRBJ1-2,TRBD1,once,16,TRBV27,TGTGCCAGCAGTTTAATTTGGGACAGGGGCATCGATGGCTACACCTTC,CASSLIWDRGIDGYTF
TRBJ1-1,NA,NA,12,TRBV2,TGTGCCAGCAGAGGGGAGGGGACCGAAGCTTTCTTT,CASRGEGTEAFF
TRBJ2-2,TRBD2,NA,17,TRBV5-1,TGCGCCAGCAGCTTGAATAGCGGGGGTGCGAACACCGGGGAGCTGTTTTTT,CASSLNSGGANTGELFF
TRBJ1-1,NA,NA,14,TRBV7-3,TGTGCCAGCAGCTTACAGGGCATGAACACTGAAGCTTTCTTT,CASSLQGMNTEAFF
TRBJ2-2,NA,once,13,TRBV30,TGTGCCTGGACTAGAAGCTCCCCCGGGGAGCTGTTTTTT,CAWTRSSPGELFF
TRBJ1-3,TRBD1,NA,14,TRBV2,TGTGCCAGAGAAAGGACAGGGGGCGGAAACACCATATATTTT,CARERTGGGNTIYF
TRBJ2-1,TRBD2,once,16,TRBV28,TGTGCCAGCACCGACCATGGAGCGGGAGCGGGGAGTGAGCAGTTCTTC,CASTDHGAGAGSEQFF
TRBJ1-5,TRBD1,NA,15,TRBV27,TGTGCCAGCAGTTCGACAGGGGGGTCAAATCAGCCCCAGCATTTT,CASSSTGGSNQPQHF
TRBJ1-1,TRBD1,NA,13,TRBV5-6,TGTGCCAGCAGTCGACAGGGCGGGACTGAAGCTTTCTTT,CASSRQGGTEAFF
TRBJ1-1,NA,NA,13,TRBV7-2,TGTGCCAGCAGCTTAGAGAGGTCCGGAGTAACTTTCTTT,CASSLERSGVTFF
TRBJ2-1,NA,NA,18,TRBV6-1,TGTGCCAGCAGTGAAGGTTTTAGAGGGAGTTCTTTTTCGAACGAGCAGTTCTTC,CASSEGFRGSSFSNEQFF
TRBJ1-1,NA,NA,16,TRBV7-8,TGTGCCAGCAGCGTAAAGAGACCCGGGACACTGGCTGAAGCTTTCTTT,CASSVKRPGTLAEAFF
TRBJ2-7,NA,NA,14,TRBV7-3,TGTGCCAGCAGCTTAGCGGGGAGCTCCTACGAGCAGTACTTC,CASSLAGSSYEQYF
TRBJ2-3,TRBD2,NA,16,TRBV7-9,TGTGCCAGCAGCTTAGCTTCTAGCGGGAGGGCCCGCGGGCAGTATTTT,CASSLASSGRARGQYF
TRBJ2-7,NA,NA,14,TRBV5-1,TGCGCCAGCAGCCCTGGGACTTACTCCTACGAGCAGTACTTC,CASSPGTYSYEQYF
TRBJ2-5,TRBD1,NA,17,TRBV28,TGTGCCAGCAGTTTACTCCGACAGGGGGCTGCCCAAGAGACCCAGTACTTC,CASSLLRQGAAQETQYF
TRBJ1-2,TRBD1,few,16,TRBV19,TGTGCCAGTAGTATAATTCCCCCAACAGGGGGCTATGGCTACACCTTC,CASSIIPPTGGYGYTF
TRBJ2-6,NA,once,18,TRBV5-1,TGCGCCAGCAGCTTTACCGCCAACGCCGGACTTGGGGCCAACGTCCTGACTTTC,CASSFTANAGLGANVLTF
TRBJ2-7,NA,NA,15,TRBV10-3,TGTGCCACCAATACCCCTACAGGGAAATCCTACGAGCAGTACTTC,CATNTPTGKSYEQYF
TRBJ2-1,NA,NA,10,TRBV5-1,TGCGCCTGGTTGGGGGGACAGCAGTTCTTC,CAWLGGQQFF
TRBJ1-5,TRBD1,NA,13,TRBV6-5,TGTGCCAGCCAGGGACAGGTGCAGGGGCCCCAGCATTTT,CASQGQVQGPQHF
TRBJ2-3,NA,once,13,TRBV7-3,TGTGCCAGCAGCGTGGGCATGGCAGATACGCAGTATTTT,CASSVGMADTQYF
TRBJ1-4,TRBD1,NA,15,TRBV4-2,TGTGCCAGCAGCCAGCCGGGACAGGGGAATGAAAAACTGTTTTTT,CASSQPGQGNEKLFF
TRBJ2-7,NA,NA,14,TRBV15,TGTGCCACCAGCAGAAGCGGACGGAACTACGAGCAGTACTTC,CATSRSGRNYEQYF
TRBJ2-7,NA,NA,15,TRBV2,TGTGCCAGCAGTGAAACCCCCGTACAGAACTACGAGCAGTACTTC,CASSETPVQNYEQYF
TRBJ2-2,NA,NA,15,TRBV5-1,TGCGCCAGCAGCTTGGACGGAGGTTACACCGGGGAGCTGTTTTTT,CASSLDGGYTGELFF
TRBJ1-2,TRBD1,NA,15,TRBV7-9,TGTGCCAGCAGCGCCCAAGACAGGGCCCTCTATGGCTACACCTTC,CASSAQDRALYGYTF
TRBJ1-5,NA,once,14,TRBV25-1,TGTGCCAGCAGTGAGCCAGGTAATAATCAGCCCCAGCATTTT,CASSEPGNNQPQHF
TRBJ1-5,NA,once,13,TRBV27,TGTGCCAGCAGGCCCGGGTTTAGAGAGCCCCAGCATTTT,CASRPGFREPQHF
TRBJ1-2,TRBD1,NA,12,TRBV30,TGTGCCTGGAGTCCGGGACAGAGTGGCTACACCTTC,CAWSPGQSGYTF
TRBJ1-2,TRBD1,NA,14,TRBV10-3,TGTGCCATCAGTGGGACAGGGGCTAACTATGGCTACACCTTC,CAISGTGANYGYTF
TRBJ2-7,TRBD1,NA,15,TRBV28,TGTGCCAGCAGTTTGGCCGGGACAGGGGGCCCCAGGCAGTACTTC,CASSLAGTGGPRQYF
TRBJ2-1,NA,NA,14,TRBV6-5,TGTGCCAGCAGTTACGGGAGAAATTACAATGAGCAGTTCTTC,CASSYGRNYNEQFF
TRBJ1-2,TRBD1,NA,14,TRBV6-4,TGTGCCAGCAGACGAAGGGACAGCACCTATGGCTACACCTTC,CASRRRDSTYGYTF
TRBJ2-7,TRBD2,NA,13,TRBV27,TGTGCCAGCGGGGCTAGCGGTCGTTACGAGCAGTACTTC,CASGASGRYEQYF
TRBJ2-2,NA,NA,12,TRBV6-5,TGTGCCAGCAGTAGCCCGCGGGGGGAGCTGTTTTTT,CASSSPRGELFF
TRBJ2-6,NA,NA,14,TRBV2,TGTGCCAGCAGTGACCTCTCTGGGGCCAACGTCCTGACTTTC,CASSDLSGANVLTF
TRBJ2-2,NA,NA,15,TRBV5-1,TGCGCCAGCAGCTTGGGTCAGACGAACACCGGGGAGCTGTTTTTT,CASSLGQTNTGELFF